One sample yielded the 20 T cell receptor beta chains listed below, sequenced in a study of blood T cell repertoires in COVID-19. The assay was immunoSEQ multiplex PCR, and TCRdb's table has in-frame clones only and misses some. The sample gives under 95,000 clones, less than 85% of which show up once; more than 9.5% is in the top ten. Sequenced material: peripheral blood. Receptors were obtained from a human donor in a cohort sampled during active COVID-19.

This chain uses TRBV5-1 with TRBJ1-2, with 9 nucleotides matching TRBD1. The J segment lost 2 bases and the V segment lost 4 bases, leaving 3 bases of the junction unmatched. Germline lookup yields CDR1 SGHRS and CDR2 YFSETQ. The CDR3 has 14 residues. In DNA, the CDR3 is TGCGCCAGCAGCACCGGACAGGGGAACTATGGCTACACCTTC. This translates into CASSTGQGNYGYTF. Supplemented by reference TRBV5-1 and TRBJ1-2, the full variable domain reads KAGVTQTPRYLIKTRGQQVTLSCSPISGHRSVSWYQQTPGQGLQFLFEYFSETQRNKGNFPGRFSGRQFSNSRSEMNVSTLELGDSALYLCASSTGQGNYGYTFGSGTRLTVV.

The J gene is TRBJ2-3, the V gene TRBV5-5; 7 nucleotides agree with TRBD2. Germline CDR1 reads SGHKS; CDR2 reads YYEKEE (reference sequence). Germline trimming cut 4 bases from V and 0 bases from J; bases unmatched to any gene: 8. The CDR3 has 16 residues. The chain's CDR3 is CASSPGAGTSTDTQYF. CDR3 bases: TGTGCCAGCAGCCCCGGAGCGGGAACTAGCACAGATACGCAGTATTTT.

Turning to this clone: The junction departs from germline at one end; a sequencing error may be responsible. DNA for the CDR3: TGCGCCAGCACCTTGCAGGGGCCATCGAACACTGAAGCTTTCTTT. It is translated as CASTLQGPSNTEAFF. The chain uses TRBV5-1 and TRBJ1-1; possibly TRBD1 for D (6 bases). In germline, CDR1 is SGHRS, CDR2 YFSETQ. The CDR3 totals 15 residues. Based on the CDR3 plus reference TRBV5-1 and TRBJ1-1, the full variable domain is KAGVTQTPRYLIKTRGQQVTLSCSPISGHRSVSWYQQTPGQGLQFLFEYFSETQRNKGNFPGRFSGRQFSNSRSEMNVSTLELGDSALYLCASTLQGPSNTEAFFGQGTRLTVV.

V is TRBV18 and J is TRBJ2-2; the D is unclear. V shed 3 bases and J shed 1 base, with 3 bases lying between them. The CDR3 runs to 13 residues. Germline V gives CDR1 KGHSH, CDR2 LQKENI. This CDR3 is CASSPRNTGELFF. The CDR3 nucleotides are TGTGCCAGCTCACCGCGGAACACCGGGGAGCTGTTTTTT.

The chain has TRBV11-2 and TRBJ2-7; a possible D gene is TRBD1 (6 bases). Germline CDR1 reads SGHAT; CDR2 reads FQNNGV. The V end was cut by 5 bases, the J end by 6 bases, with 17 bases between. The CDR3 extends over 14 amino acids. The CDR3 region has the DNA TGTGCCAGCAGCCACACTACAGGGTTGGGCGAGCAGTACTTC. It is translated as CASSHTTGLGEQYF.

The chain is built from TRBV29-1 and TRBJ2-1, with 9 bases aligning to TRBD1. The CDR3 is 14 residues long. Germline CDR1 is SQVTM and CDR2 is ANQGSEA. The ends lost 3 bases at V and 3 bases at J; junction bases unmatched: 3. The CDR3: CSVEVTGGYNEQFF. CDR3 sequence (DNA): TGCAGCGTTGAGGTGACAGGGGGCTACAATGAGCAGTTCTTC.

The rearrangement uses TRBV25-1 and TRBJ2-5; D gene unclear. The CDR3 spans 13 residues. Germline loops: CDR1 MGHDK, CDR2 SYGVNS. Between the trimmed V and J ends, which lost 7 bases and 3 bases, there was a span of 12 bases. CDR3 loop: CASTKPPEETQYF. CDR3 DNA sequence: TGTGCCAGCACTAAACCCCCCGAAGAGACCCAGTACTTC.

This chain joins TRBV2 and TRBJ2-7; 7 bases agree with TRBD1. V dropped 6 bases and J dropped 3; count of bases not matched to a gene: 11. The CDR3 spans 15 residues. The germline CDR1 and CDR2 sequences are SNHLY and FYNNEI. CDR3 protein: CASSLRDRDYYEQYF. The CDR3 DNA sequence: TGTGCCAGCAGCCTCCGGGACAGAGATTACTACGAGCAGTACTTC.

This chain links TRBV10-1 with TRBJ2-3; D remains ambiguous. The CDR3 has 14 amino acids. Germline V gives CDR1 WNHNN, CDR2 SYGVQD (reference sequence). The germline V and J ends were trimmed by 4 bases and 1 base, with 9 bases remaining between them. The CDR3 protein is CASSALSGTDTQYF. CDR3 bases: TGCGCCAGCAGTGCCTTGTCCGGCACAGATACGCAGTATTTT.

This chain uses TRBV7-3 with TRBJ1-3, with a possible D match to TRBD1 (6 bases). V was clipped by 5 bases and J by 4 bases, with 9 bases between them. This CDR3 comprises 13 residues. Germline CDR1 SGHTA, CDR2 FQGTGA. The CDR3 loop is CASSDGQGNTIYF. DNA for the CDR3: TGTGCCAGCAGCGATGGACAGGGAAACACCATATATTTT. Combining the CDR3 with reference TRBV7-3 and TRBJ1-3 gives the whole variable domain GAGVSQTPSNKVTEKGKYVELRCDPISGHTALYWYRQSLGQGPEFLIYFQGTGAADDSGLPNDRFFAVRPEGSVSTLKIQRTERGDSAVYLCASSDGQGNTIYFGEGSWLTVV.

The chain has TRBV7-2 and TRBJ1-5; D is unresolved. Looked up from germline, CDR1 is SGHTA and CDR2 is FQGNSA. There are 13 residues in the CDR3. The ends were cut back, 5 bases at V and 6 bases at J, with 11 bases in the middle. CDR3 residues: CASSTSRSQPQHF. CDR3 coding DNA: TGTGCCAGCAGCACGAGTCGGAGTCAGCCCCAGCATTTT.

The chain uses TRBV2 and TRBJ2-3; D is perhaps TRBD1 (5 bases). Trimming removed 7 bases at V and 3 bases at J, with 8 bases between. Germline lookup yields CDR1 SNHLY and CDR2 FYNNEI. The CDR3 is made up of 12 amino acids. CDR3 region: CASKQVTDTQYF. CDR3 coding DNA: TGTGCCAGCAAACAGGTTACAGATACGCAGTATTTT.

The chain employs TRBV29-1 and TRBJ2-3; D may be TRBD1 (6 bases). V lost 3 bases to trimming and J lost 4 bases, with 20 bases between them. There are 16 residues in the CDR3. The germline V gene has CDR1 SQVTM and CDR2 ANQGSEA. For the CDR3, the DNA is TGCAGCGTTGACCAGGTGTTTTCAGGGGTCGCAGATACGCAGTATTTT. Translation gives CSVDQVFSGVADTQYF.

In DNA, the CDR3 is TGTGCCACCGGGACTAGCACAGATACGCAGTATTTT. Translating gives CATGTSTDTQYF. The chain employs TRBV24-1 and TRBJ2-3; D is perhaps TRBD2 (6 bases). The germline V and J ends were trimmed by 9 bases and 0 bases, with 6 bases remaining between them. Germline CDR1 is KGHDR and CDR2 is SFDVKD. This CDR3 comprises 12 residues.

The rearrangement uses TRBV28 and TRBJ2-7; 9 bases agree with TRBD1. The junction had 4 bases not matched to a gene; V was cut back by 6 bases and J by 1 base. Germline CDR1 reads MDHEN; CDR2 reads SYDVKM. CDR3 length: 14 amino acids. The CDR3 loop reads CASRGQGISYEQYF. Here the CDR3 DNA reads TGTGCCAGCAGAGGACAGGGGATTTCCTACGAGCAGTACTTC.

The chain employs TRBV19 and TRBJ1-4; a possible D gene is TRBD1 (6 bases). Per the germline V gene, CDR1 is LNHDA and CDR2 is SQIVND (reference sequence). V lost 7 bases, J lost 5 bases, and 14 bases lay in between. The CDR3 is made up of 14 amino acids. In DNA, the CDR3 is TGTGCCAGTACTCGGACAGAGTTGAATGAAAAACTGTTTTTT. Translating gives CASTRTELNEKLFF.

The rearrangement joins TRBV2 to TRBJ2-7, with 8 bases aligning to TRBD1. Germline CDR1 SNHLY, CDR2 FYNNEI. J gave up 3 bases and V 8 bases, and 6 bases lay outside the gene matches. CDR3 length equals 13 residues. CDR3 protein: CASSGQGHYEQYF. For the CDR3, the DNA is TGTGCCAGCTCCGGACAGGGCCACTACGAGCAGTACTTC.

This clone has more than one count but fewer than ten. V gene TRBV4-2 combines with J gene TRBJ1-4; possibly TRBD1 for D (5 bases). The CDR3 is made up of 15 amino acids. With 4 bases removed from V and 5 bases from J, the gap between germline ends came to 14 bases. The germline gives CDR1 LGHNA, CDR2 YNFKEQ. Here the CDR3 DNA reads TGTGCCAGCAGCCTTGCGGGACGGCTGAATGAAAAACTGTTTTTT. This codes for CASSLAGRLNEKLFF.

This clone was found a few times. This chain joins TRBV2 and TRBJ1-1; TRBD1 matches at 10 bases. V lost 6 bases to trimming and J lost 5 bases; unmatched junction nucleotides: 6. This CDR3 contains 14 residues. The germline V gene has CDR1 SNHLY and CDR2 FYNNEI. CDR3 coding DNA: TGTGCCAGCAGACAGGGACAGGGGAGGACTGAAGCTTTCTTT. It translates to CASRQGQGRTEAFF. Looking up the rest from reference TRBV2 and TRBJ1-1 gives the full variable domain: EPEVTQTPSHQVTQMGQEVILRCVPISNHLYFYWYRQILGQKVEFLVSFYNNEISEKSEIFDDQFSVERPDGSNFTLKIRSTKLEDSAMYFCASRQGQGRTEAFFGQGTRLTVV.

V is TRBV30 and J is TRBJ1-6; 10 bases agree with TRBD1. V lost 0 bases to trimming and J lost 12 bases; unmatched junction nucleotides: 11. The CDR3 has 16 amino acids. CDR1 and CDR2 from the germline V gene are GTSNPN and SVGIG (reference sequence). CDR3 nucleotides: TGTGCCTGGAGTGTACGGGACAGGGGTTTTAATGGACCCCTCCACTTT. Its translation: CAWSVRDRGFNGPLHF. Using reference TRBV30 and TRBJ1-6 for the parts outside the CDR3, the full variable domain is SQTIHQWPATLVQPVGSPLSLECTVEGTSNPNLYWYRQAAGRGLQLLFYSVGIGQISSEVPQNLSASRPQDRQFILSSKKLLLSDSGFYLCAWSVRDRGFNGPLHFGNGTRLTVT.